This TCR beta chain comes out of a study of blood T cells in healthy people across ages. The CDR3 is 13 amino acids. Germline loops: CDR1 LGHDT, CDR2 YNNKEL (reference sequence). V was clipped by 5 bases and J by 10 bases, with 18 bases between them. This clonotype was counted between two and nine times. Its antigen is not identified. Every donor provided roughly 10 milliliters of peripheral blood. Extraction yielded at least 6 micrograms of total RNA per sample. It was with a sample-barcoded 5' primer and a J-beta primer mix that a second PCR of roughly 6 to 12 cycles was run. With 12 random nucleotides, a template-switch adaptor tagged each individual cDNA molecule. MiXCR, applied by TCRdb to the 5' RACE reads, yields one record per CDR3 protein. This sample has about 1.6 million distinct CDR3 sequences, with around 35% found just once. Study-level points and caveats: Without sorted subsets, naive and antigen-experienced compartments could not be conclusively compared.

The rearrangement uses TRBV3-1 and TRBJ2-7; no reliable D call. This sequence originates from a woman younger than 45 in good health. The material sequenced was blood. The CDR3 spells CASSTKTHQAQYF. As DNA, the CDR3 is TGTGCCAGCAGCACTAAGACACACCAGGCCCAGTACTTC.